This T cell receptor beta chain was identified during a study of beta chain features in type 1 diabetes. Across the whole study: Healthy donors and patients showed comparable age, gender and cell yields. The study's findings and limits: VDJ junctions from type 1 diabetes patients carried fewer insertions and larger deletions. Small HLA sub-analyses could not settle whether HLA shapes TCRB rearrangement.

As for this clone: The antigen remains undetermined. This CDR3 is also generated by other DNA sequences in the sample.

What was sequenced were expressed TCRB transcripts, since all of the isolated RNA had been reverse transcribed. Sequencing was performed with immunoSEQ multiplex PCR; in TCRdb, only in-frame clones are kept and a portion is missing. The table has 140,000 to 150,000 clones, about 44% seen once. V lost 0 bases, J lost 3 bases, and 8 bases lay in between. From germline, CDR1 is GTSNPN and CDR2 SVGIG (reference sequence). The CDR3 is made up of 13 amino acids. This chain links TRBV30 with TRBJ1-1, with D possibly TRBD1 on 5 matching bases. Sequenced material: Tregs from blood. This TCR derives from a man younger than 35 in good health. The DNA of the CDR3 is TGTGCCTGGAGTGTACGGGGGGACACTGAAGCTTTCTTT. As protein: CAWSVRGDTEAFF.